A single sample gave rise to the 32 T cell receptor beta chains below, sequenced in a study of CD8 T cells in ankylosing spondylitis. One entry per CDR3 protein, called by TCRdb with MiXCR from the 5' RACE reads. The table shows around 320,000 distinct CDR3 sequences, with less than 25% occurring only once. The specimen was blood, either unsorted or a sorted T cell fraction (not recorded which). The receptors come from a female donor with ankylosing spondylitis or in good health (not recorded which).

This clonotype was picked up many times. The chain carries TRBV7-9 and TRBJ2-7; D unresolved. Germline V gene lookup returns CDR1 SEHNR and CDR2 FQNEAQ (reference sequence). CDR3 size: 13 residues. Trimming cost V 7 bases and J 2 bases, with 12 bases left between them. This CDR3 reads CASTALGTYEQYF. The CDR3 nucleotides are TGTGCCAGCACAGCCCTGGGGACCTACGAGCAGTACTTC.

The rearrangement links TRBV10-1 to TRBJ2-2, with D perhaps TRBD2 (6 bases). Trimming cost V 8 bases and J 1 base, with 14 bases left between them. CDR1 is WNHNN and CDR2 is SYGVQD in the germline V gene (reference sequence). CDR3 length: 15 residues. The CDR3 nucleotides are TGCGCCAGCGGGAGGTCGGCGGGGAACACCGGGGAGCTGTTTTTT. Its protein product is CASGRSAGNTGELFF.

This clonotype has just a few counts. This chain joins TRBV6-1 and TRBJ2-1; D not resolved. The CDR3 extends over 16 amino acids. V was shortened by 6 bases and J by 5 bases, with 20 bases between the two germline ends. In germline, CDR1 is MNHNS, CDR2 SASEGT. This CDR3 is CASSSPGSPNNNEQFF. The CDR3 DNA sequence: TGTGCCAGCAGCTCACCAGGTTCGCCCAATAACAATGAGCAGTTCTTC.

The table lists this clonotype with many counts. The genes are TRBV12-3 or TRBV12-4 and TRBJ2-7, with D maybe TRBD2 (6 bases). V was clipped by 3 bases and J by 6 bases, with 12 bases between them. The CDR3 runs 13 residues. The CDR3 protein is CASSFGQGGEQYF. In DNA, the CDR3 is TGTGCCAGCAGTTTCGGGCAGGGAGGCGAGCAGTACTTC.

The V call is TRBV27, the J call TRBJ2-1, with D possibly being TRBD2 (6 bases). Germline V gives CDR1 MNHEY, CDR2 SMNVEV (reference sequence). Trimming removed 3 bases from V and 2 bases from J, with 8 bases in between. The CDR3 totals 14 residues. As DNA, the CDR3 is TGTGCCAGCAGTTTTACGGGGGCCTACAATGAGCAGTTCTTC. Its protein product is CASSFTGAYNEQFF.

This clonotype was detected ten times or more. The chain uses TRBV7-2 and TRBJ2-5; D is uncertain. CDR1 is SGHTA and CDR2 is FQGNSA in the germline V gene. This CDR3 is 13 amino acids long. The V gene lost 4 bases and the J gene lost 7 bases, with 13 bases spanning the gap. The DNA for the CDR3 is TGTGCCAGCAGCTACGATACCCATGGGACCCAGTACTTC. Its translation: CASSYDTHGTQYF.

Turning to this clonotype: The junction differs from germline at one of its ends, possibly a read error. V gene TRBV15 combines with J gene TRBJ2-7; tentatively, D is TRBD2 (5 bases). The V gene's germline CDR1 is LNHNV and CDR2 YYDKDF (reference sequence). The CDR3 has 11 residues. Here the CDR3 reads CATSRDLTWDF. CDR3 coding DNA: TGTGCCACCAGCAGGGACTTAACCTGGGACTTC.

The V and J genes are TRBV5-1 and TRBJ2-3; no clear D gene. V gave up 7 bases and J gave up 6 bases, with 21 bases separating them. There are 15 residues in the CDR3. Looked up from germline, CDR1 is SGHRS and CDR2 is YFSETQ. CDR3 in amino acids: CASRRAGEKLDTQYF. CDR3 in DNA: TGCGCCAGCCGCCGGGCAGGTGAAAAGTTGGATACGCAGTATTTT.

The chain has TRBV6-1 and TRBJ2-7, with 7 bases that match TRBD2. CDR1 and CDR2 from the germline V gene are MNHNS and SASEGT. Unmatched junction bases numbered 6, after V lost 9 bases and J lost 1 base. CDR3 length: 13 amino acids. CDR3: CARGSRGSYEQYF. The CDR3 nucleotides read TGTGCCAGGGGGTCGCGGGGGTCCTACGAGCAGTACTTC.

The chain links TRBV29-1 to TRBJ2-3; TRBD1 is a possible D gene (6 bases). The CDR3 loop spans 16 amino acids. Germline-derived CDR1 and CDR2 are SQVTM and ANQGSEA. V dropped 2 bases and J dropped 6 bases, with 21 bases sitting between them. The CDR3 region is CSVETVAGEVKDTQYF. CDR3 nucleotide sequence: TGCAGCGTTGAAACGGTGGCAGGGGAAGTCAAGGATACGCAGTATTTT.

This chain links TRBV20-1 with TRBJ2-5; 10 nucleotides agree with TRBD1. Trimming cost V 0 bases and J 1 base; bases outside gene matches: 2. The CDR3 is made up of 15 amino acids. Germline V lookup: CDR1 DFQATT, CDR2 SNEGSKA (reference sequence). The CDR3 here is CSARDGTGVQETQYF. The CDR3 DNA is TGCAGTGCTAGAGATGGGACAGGGGTCCAAGAGACCCAGTACTTC.

This clonotype was seen a handful of times. The V gene is TRBV20-1, the J gene TRBJ1-6, with a possible D match to TRBD1 (5 bases). Trimming stripped 4 bases from V and 7 bases from J, with 11 bases between. CDR1 is DFQATT and CDR2 is SNEGSKA in the germline V gene (reference sequence). This CDR3 is built from 13 residues. CDR3 sequence (DNA): TGCAGTGCTACGGGGACCTTCAATTCACCCCTCCACTTT. Translated, it gives CSATGTFNSPLHF.

This clonotype was picked up a small number of times. This chain links TRBV28 with TRBJ2-1; 12 nucleotides match TRBD2. CDR1 MDHEN and CDR2 SYDVKM come from the germline V gene. Germline trimming cut 5 bases from V and 5 bases from J; bases unmatched to any gene: 7. The CDR3 length is 16 residues. Here the CDR3 reads CASSPWTSGAHNEQFF. The CDR3 DNA reads TGTGCCAGCAGTCCTTGGACTAGCGGGGCCCACAATGAGCAGTTCTTC. The full variable domain, its missing parts supplied by reference TRBV28 and TRBJ2-1, is DVKVTQSSRYLVKRTGEKVFLECVQDMDHENMFWYRQDPGLGLRLIYFSYDVKMKEKGDIPEGYSVSREKKERFSLILESASTNQTSMYLCASSPWTSGAHNEQFFGPGTRLTVL.

This clonotype came up a few times. The rearrangement links TRBV12-5 to TRBJ1-1; TRBD1 might be the D (5 bases). V lost 6 bases to trimming and J lost 8 bases, with 16 bases between them. The CDR3 has 13 amino acids. Germline CDR1 LGHNT, CDR2 FRNRAP. The CDR3 DNA is TGTGCTAGTGGACCCTCCGGGACTAACGAAGCTTTCTTT. Translating it yields CASGPSGTNEAFF.

The V and J genes are TRBV4-2 and TRBJ2-6; D gene unclear. V was trimmed by 1 base and J by 2 bases, leaving 9 bases between them. This CDR3 has 16 amino acids. Per germline, CDR1 LGHNA and CDR2 YNFKEQ. The CDR3 protein is CASSQGSVPGANVLTF. The CDR3 DNA follows: TGTGCCAGCAGCCAAGGGAGTGTCCCTGGGGCCAACGTCCTGACTTTC.

This clonotype turned up a few times. This rearrangement joins TRBV10-3 to TRBJ2-2; D not resolved. The germline V gene has CDR1 ENHRY and CDR2 SYGVKD. V lost 10 bases to trimming and J lost 6 bases, with 18 bases between them. The CDR3 runs 14 residues. CDR3 sequence reads: CATSTTSSAGELFF. CDR3 DNA sequence: TGTGCCACAAGTACGACTTCCTCGGCCGGGGAGCTGTTTTTT.

This clonotype appeared a single time. Possible read error: a much larger clone is one base away. The rearrangement links TRBV20-1 to TRBJ2-1; D is undetermined. Looked up from germline, CDR1 is DFQATT and CDR2 is SNEGSKA (reference sequence). The V gene lost 1 base and the J gene lost 9 bases, with 10 bases spanning the gap. The CDR3 consists of 12 residues. The CDR3 DNA is TGCAGTGCTAGAGTGGGATTTGGTGAGCAGTTCTTC. Encoded protein: CSARVGFGEQFF.

This clonotype was seen a handful of times. This chain uses TRBV20-1 with TRBJ1-1; no definite D call. Germline V gives CDR1 DFQATT, CDR2 SNEGSKA (reference sequence). The CDR3 is made up of 13 amino acids. The V end was cut by 0 bases, the J end by 1 base, with 6 bases between. The CDR3 region has the DNA TGCAGTGCTAGAGATCGACCGAACACTGAAGCTTTCTTT. Translation: CSARDRPNTEAFF.

The J gene is TRBJ1-5, the V gene TRBV27; no clear D. Germline assignment: CDR1 MNHEY and CDR2 SMNVEV (reference sequence). The germline V and J ends were trimmed by 6 bases and 3 bases, with 12 bases remaining between them. This CDR3 has 14 amino acids. The CDR3 is CASSPTPNNQPQHF. CDR3 bases: TGTGCCAGCAGCCCCACACCCAACAATCAGCCCCAGCATTTT.

The J gene is TRBJ2-7, the V gene TRBV4-2, with 9 bases fitting TRBD2. V was pared by 4 bases and J by 4 bases, with 11 bases of the junction left unmatched. Germline V gene lookup returns CDR1 LGHNA and CDR2 YNFKEQ. There are 16 residues in the CDR3. CDR3 nucleotides: TGTGCCAGCAGCCGGGATCTAGCGGGATCGAGATACGAGCAGTACTTC. Translation: CASSRDLAGSRYEQYF.

Many counts were recorded for this clonotype. This sequence joins TRBV12-3 or TRBV12-4 and TRBJ2-7; D tentatively fits TRBD1 or TRBD2 (6 bases each). The CDR3 loop spans 13 amino acids. V gave up 6 bases and J gave up 7 bases, with 16 bases separating them. CDR3 DNA sequence: TGTGCCAGCAGGCTCGGAGGGGGTGGTGAGCAGTACTTC. It encodes CASRLGGGGEQYF.

This clonotype appeared a few times. The chain is built from TRBV20-1 and TRBJ2-3; tentative D call: TRBD2 (5 bases). V lost 6 bases to trimming and J lost 2 bases, with 18 bases between them. CDR3 length: 15 amino acids. Germline CDR1 reads DFQATT; CDR2 reads SNEGSKA (reference sequence). The CDR3 sequence: CSALYRGSSTDTQYF. In DNA form, the CDR3 reads TGCAGTGCCCTCTACCGGGGATCCTCCACAGATACGCAGTATTTT.

This clonotype was observed a few times. The gene calls are TRBV9 and TRBJ2-1; 7 bases line up with TRBD1. V shed 3 bases, J shed 0 bases, and the junction held 12 bases outside the gene matches. The germline CDR1 and CDR2 sequences are SGDLS and YYNGEE. The CDR3 covers 18 residues. CDR3 sequence: CASSDSAGGGSSYNEQFF. In nucleotides, the CDR3 is TGTGCCAGCAGCGACAGTGCAGGGGGTGGGAGCTCCTACAATGAGCAGTTCTTC.

This clonotype was observed a few times. The chain is built from TRBV3-1 and TRBJ2-7; D possibly corresponds to TRBD1 (5 bases). CDR3 length: 14 residues. Germline V lookup: CDR1 LGHDT, CDR2 YNNKEL (reference sequence). V lost 0 bases, J lost 7 bases, and 13 bases lay in between. The chain's CDR3 is CASSQEGRRGEQYF. The CDR3 DNA reads TGTGCCAGCAGCCAAGAAGGCCGAAGGGGAGAGCAGTACTTC.

In this sample, this clonotype turned up a few times. V is TRBV29-1 and J is TRBJ2-1; D is uncertain. CDR3 length: 14 residues. V gave up 8 bases and J gave up 0 bases, with 14 bases separating them. Germline loops: CDR1 SQVTM, CDR2 ANQGSEA. The DNA for the CDR3 is TGCAGCACCCTCGGCGGAAGCTCCTACAATGAGCAGTTCTTC. It codes for CSTLGGSSYNEQFF.

The chain uses TRBV6-1 and TRBJ1-5, with D possibly being TRBD1 (5 bases). The CDR3 consists of 13 residues. V lost 8 bases and J 0 bases, leaving 8 bases between the germline ends. Germline values: CDR1 MNHNS, CDR2 SASEGT. The chain's CDR3 is CASRRDSNQPQHF. In DNA, the CDR3 is TGTGCCAGCCGCAGGGATAGCAATCAGCCCCAGCATTTT.

The chain is built from TRBV2 and TRBJ2-7; 15 nucleotides agree with TRBD2. The CDR3 is 14 amino acids. Germline loops: CDR1 SNHLY, CDR2 FYNNEI. Trimming took 6 bases from V and 6 from J; bases not matched to a gene: 3. CDR3 region: CASRRTSGRAEQYF. The CDR3 DNA reads as TGTGCCAGCAGGAGGACTAGCGGGAGGGCCGAGCAGTACTTC.

This clonotype was seen only a few times. This chain uses TRBV7-9 with TRBJ1-3, with TRBD1 matching 7 bases. CDR1 SEHNR and CDR2 FQNEAQ come from the germline V gene (reference sequence). V shed 3 bases, J shed 4 bases, and the junction held 9 bases outside the gene matches. CDR3 size: 16 residues. Here the CDR3 reads CASSFSGPGQGNTIYF. The CDR3 bases are TGTGCCAGCAGCTTTTCGGGCCCGGGACAGGGAAACACCATATATTTT. The whole variable domain, remainder taken from reference TRBV7-9 and TRBJ1-3, is DTGVSQNPRHKITKRGQNVTFRCDPISEHNRLYWYRQTLGQGPEFLTYFQNEAQLEKSRLLSDRFSAERPKGSFSTLEIQRTEQGDSAMYLCASSFSGPGQGNTIYFGEGSWLTVV.

The rearrangement joins TRBV20-1 to TRBJ1-2; no firm D call. V shed 6 bases and J shed 2 bases, with 10 bases lying between them. The CDR3 is made up of 12 amino acids. Germline-derived CDR1 and CDR2 are DFQATT and SNEGSKA (reference sequence). This CDR3 is CSARPVNYGYTF. The CDR3 region has the DNA TGCAGTGCCCGGCCAGTCAACTATGGCTACACCTTC.

The chain couples TRBV2 to TRBJ1-2; weak D call: TRBD1 (6 bases). CDR3 length: 13 amino acids. Per the germline V gene, CDR1 is SNHLY and CDR2 is FYNNEI. The V and J ends lost 6 bases and 6 bases respectively, with 14 bases between them. In DNA form, the CDR3 reads TGTGCCAGCAGAACGGGACACCTTGATGGCTACACCTTC. It encodes CASRTGHLDGYTF.

The chain is built from TRBV23-1 and TRBJ2-7; TRBD2 matches 13 bases. TRBV23-1 is an open reading frame whose function is uncertain. The CDR3 is 18 residues long. V lost 3 bases, J lost 5 bases, and 13 bases stayed unmatched. The CDR3 bases are TGCGCCAGCAGTCATTCTAGCGGACTAGCGGGAGTCGTGCACGAGCAGTACTTC. It codes for CASSHSSGLAGVVHEQYF.

V gene TRBV9 combines with J gene TRBJ2-1, with a weak D call TRBD1 (5 bases). The germline V gene has CDR1 SGDLS and CDR2 YYNGEE. The CDR3 length is 16 residues. The ends were cut back, 0 bases at V and 0 bases at J, with 10 bases in the middle. The CDR3 sequence: CASSVGQMSSYNEQFF. The CDR3 DNA reads as TGTGCCAGCAGCGTAGGACAGATGAGCTCCTACAATGAGCAGTTCTTC.